This TCR beta chain was sequenced for a study of blood T cells in healthy people across ages. Germline CDR1 DFQATT, CDR2 SNEGSKA (reference sequence). The V gene lost 6 bases and the J gene lost 3 bases, with 14 bases spanning the gap. The CDR3 length is 13 residues. A sample-barcoded 5' primer and a J-beta primer mix were used in a second PCR of about 7 to 12 cycles. A template-switch adaptor with 12 random nucleotides tagged each cDNA molecule. Every sample gave at least 2.5 million paired-end reads containing CDR3. TCRdb re-analysed the 5' RACE reads in MiXCR, keeping a single row per CDR3 protein. The profile shows 1.8 million or so distinct CDR3 sequences, around 40% of them singletons. This clonotype was found a few times. The antigen remains unidentified. Findings and limits, study-wide: Higher naive T cell percentage went strongly together with higher TCR beta diversity. Long-lived donors exceeded aged donors in naive CD4+ cells and diversity.

This sequence was found in a human donor in good health. Sequenced material: blood. The V call is TRBV20-1, the J call TRBJ1-1; D ambiguous. The CDR3 spells CSARTGEYTEAFF. CDR3 sequence (DNA): TGCAGTGCCCGTACCGGGGAATACACTGAAGCTTTCTTT.